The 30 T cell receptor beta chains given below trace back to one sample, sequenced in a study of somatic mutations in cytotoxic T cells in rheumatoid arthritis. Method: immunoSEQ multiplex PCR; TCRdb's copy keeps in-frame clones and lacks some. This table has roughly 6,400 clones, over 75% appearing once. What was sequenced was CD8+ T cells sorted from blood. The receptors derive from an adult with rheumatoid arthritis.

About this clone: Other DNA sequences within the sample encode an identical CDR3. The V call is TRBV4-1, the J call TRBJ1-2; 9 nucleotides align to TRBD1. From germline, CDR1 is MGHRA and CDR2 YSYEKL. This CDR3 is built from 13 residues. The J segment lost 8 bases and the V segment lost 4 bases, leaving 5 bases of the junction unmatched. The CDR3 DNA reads TGCGCCAGCAGCCTCCGGACAGGGGAAGGCTACACCTTC. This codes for CASSLRTGEGYTF.

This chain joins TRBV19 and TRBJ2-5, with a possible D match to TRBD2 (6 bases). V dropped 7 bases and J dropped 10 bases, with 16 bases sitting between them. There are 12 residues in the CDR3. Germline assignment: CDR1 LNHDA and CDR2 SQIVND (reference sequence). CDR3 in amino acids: CASTGGSGDQYF. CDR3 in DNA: TGTGCCAGTACCGGGGGATCGGGGGACCAGTACTTC.

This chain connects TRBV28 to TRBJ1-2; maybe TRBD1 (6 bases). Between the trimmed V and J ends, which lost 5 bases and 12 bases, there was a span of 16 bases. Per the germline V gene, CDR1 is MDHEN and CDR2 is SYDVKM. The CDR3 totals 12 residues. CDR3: CASSPEGQKHTF. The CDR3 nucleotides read TGTGCCAGCAGTCCCGAAGGACAGAAACACACCTTC.

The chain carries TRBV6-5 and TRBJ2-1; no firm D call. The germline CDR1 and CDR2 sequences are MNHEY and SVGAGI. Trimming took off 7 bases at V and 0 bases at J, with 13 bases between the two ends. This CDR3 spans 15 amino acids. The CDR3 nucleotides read TGTGCCAGCACCCCCGGGCTGAGCTCCTACAATGAGCAGTTCTTC. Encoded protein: CASTPGLSSYNEQFF.

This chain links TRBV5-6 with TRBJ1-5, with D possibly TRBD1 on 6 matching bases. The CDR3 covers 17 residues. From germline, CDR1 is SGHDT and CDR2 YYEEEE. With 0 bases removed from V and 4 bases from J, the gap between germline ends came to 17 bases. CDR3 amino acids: CASSLGRGRVLNQPQHF. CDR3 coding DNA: TGTGCCAGCAGCTTGGGTCGGGGGCGCGTCCTTAATCAGCCCCAGCATTTT.

Here the CDR3 reads CAIRGGPNTGELFF. CDR3 nucleotide sequence: TGTGCCATCCGAGGTGGACCGAACACCGGGGAGCTGTTTTTT. The chain joins TRBV10-3 to TRBJ2-2, with unresolved D. V lost 8 bases to trimming and J lost 0 bases, with 10 bases between them. Germline V gives CDR1 ENHRY, CDR2 SYGVKD. The CDR3 contains 14 residues.

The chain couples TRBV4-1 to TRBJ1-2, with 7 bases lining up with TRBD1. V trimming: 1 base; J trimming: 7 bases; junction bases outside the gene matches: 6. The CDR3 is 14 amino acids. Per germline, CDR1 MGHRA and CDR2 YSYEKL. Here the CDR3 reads CASSQVTGATGYTF. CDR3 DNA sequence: TGCGCCAGCAGCCAAGTTACAGGGGCAACTGGCTACACCTTC.

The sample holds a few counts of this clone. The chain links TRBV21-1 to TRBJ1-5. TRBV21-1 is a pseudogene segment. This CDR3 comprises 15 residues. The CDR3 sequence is CASSPNRTGNQPQHF. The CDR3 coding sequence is TGTGCCAGCAGTCCGAATAGGACGGGGAATCAGCCCCAGCATTTT.

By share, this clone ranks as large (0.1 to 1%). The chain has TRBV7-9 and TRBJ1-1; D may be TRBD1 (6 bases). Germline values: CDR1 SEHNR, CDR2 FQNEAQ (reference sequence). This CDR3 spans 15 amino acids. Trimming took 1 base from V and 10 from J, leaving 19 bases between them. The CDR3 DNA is TGTGCCAGCAGCTTAGATCGGGGGGCGCAAATGGGAGCTTTCTTT. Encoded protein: CASSLDRGAQMGAFF.

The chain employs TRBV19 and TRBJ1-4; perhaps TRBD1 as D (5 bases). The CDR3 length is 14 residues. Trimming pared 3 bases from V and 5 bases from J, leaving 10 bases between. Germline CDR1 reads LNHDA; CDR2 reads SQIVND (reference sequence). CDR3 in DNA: TGTGCCAGTAGTATCCGTGGGGGGAATGAAAAACTGTTTTTT. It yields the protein CASSIRGGNEKLFF.

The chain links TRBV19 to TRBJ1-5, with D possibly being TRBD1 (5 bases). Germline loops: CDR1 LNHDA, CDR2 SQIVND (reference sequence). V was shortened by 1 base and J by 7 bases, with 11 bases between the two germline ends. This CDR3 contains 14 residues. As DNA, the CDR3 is TGTGCCAGTAGTATAGTCAGGGCTAACCAGCCCCAGCATTTT. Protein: CASSIVRANQPQHF.

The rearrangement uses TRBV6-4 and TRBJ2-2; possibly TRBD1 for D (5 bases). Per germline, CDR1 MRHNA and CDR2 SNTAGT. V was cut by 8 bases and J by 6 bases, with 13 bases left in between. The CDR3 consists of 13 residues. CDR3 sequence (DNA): TGTGCCAGCGTGGTAGGGGCGGCCGGGGAGCTGTTTTTT. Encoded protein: CASVVGAAGELFF.

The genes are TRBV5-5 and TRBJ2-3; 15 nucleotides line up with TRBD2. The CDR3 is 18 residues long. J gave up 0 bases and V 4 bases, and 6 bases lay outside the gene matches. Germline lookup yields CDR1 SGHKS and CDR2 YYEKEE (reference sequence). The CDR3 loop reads CASSKEGTSGGSTDTQYF. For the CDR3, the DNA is TGTGCCAGCAGCAAAGAGGGGACTAGCGGGGGGAGCACAGATACGCAGTATTTT. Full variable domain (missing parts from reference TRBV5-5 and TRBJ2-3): DAGVTQSPTHLIKTRGQQVTLRCSPISGHKSVSWYQQVLGQGPQFIFQYYEKEERGRGNFPDRFSARQFPNYSSELNVNALLLGDSALYLCASSKEGTSGGSTDTQYFGPGTRLTVL.

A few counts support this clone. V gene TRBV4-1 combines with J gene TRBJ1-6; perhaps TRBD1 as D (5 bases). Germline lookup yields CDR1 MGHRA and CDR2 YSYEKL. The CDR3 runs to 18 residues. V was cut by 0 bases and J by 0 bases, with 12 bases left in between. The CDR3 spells CASSQDRAGSSYNSPLHF. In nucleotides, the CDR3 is TGCGCCAGCAGCCAAGATCGGGCAGGGAGCTCCTATAATTCACCCCTCCACTTT.

CDR3 sequence: CASSLAPDTGELFF. CDR3 bases: TGTGCCAGCAGCTTAGCGCCAGACACCGGGGAGCTGTTTTTT. The genes are TRBV7-6 and TRBJ2-2, with D unclear. The germline CDR1 and CDR2 sequences are SGHVS and FNYEAQ. The CDR3 sequence is 14 residues long. The V gene lost 0 bases and the J gene lost 3 bases, with 5 bases spanning the gap.

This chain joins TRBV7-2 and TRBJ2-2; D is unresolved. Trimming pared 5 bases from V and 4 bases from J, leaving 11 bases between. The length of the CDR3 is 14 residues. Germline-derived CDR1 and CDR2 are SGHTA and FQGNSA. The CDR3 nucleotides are TGTGCCAGCAGCGGAATTAGGAGCACCGGGGAGCTGTTTTTT. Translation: CASSGIRSTGELFF.

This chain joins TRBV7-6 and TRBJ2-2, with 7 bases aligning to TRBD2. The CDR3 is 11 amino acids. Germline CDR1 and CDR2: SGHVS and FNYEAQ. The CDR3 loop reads CVSGGTGELFF. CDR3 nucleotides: TGTGTTTCGGGGGGCACCGGGGAGCTGTTTTTT.

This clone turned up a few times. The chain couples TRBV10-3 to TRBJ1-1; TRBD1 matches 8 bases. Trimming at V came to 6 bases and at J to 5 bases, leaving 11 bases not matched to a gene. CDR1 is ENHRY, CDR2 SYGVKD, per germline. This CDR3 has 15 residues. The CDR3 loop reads CAIRPLRTGKTEAFF. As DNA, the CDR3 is TGTGCCATCAGGCCTCTCCGGACAGGGAAGACTGAAGCTTTCTTT.

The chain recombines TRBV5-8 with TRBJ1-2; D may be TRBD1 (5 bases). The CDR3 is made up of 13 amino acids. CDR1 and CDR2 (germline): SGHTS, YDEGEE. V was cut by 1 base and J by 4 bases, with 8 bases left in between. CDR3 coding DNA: TGTGCCAGCAGCTTGCGCAGGGTCTATGGCTACACCTTC. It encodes CASSLRRVYGYTF.

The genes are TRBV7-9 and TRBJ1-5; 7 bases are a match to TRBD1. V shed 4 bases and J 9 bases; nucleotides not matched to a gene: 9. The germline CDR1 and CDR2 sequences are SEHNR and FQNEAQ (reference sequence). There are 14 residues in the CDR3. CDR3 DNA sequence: TGTGCCAGCAGCTCCAAGGGGGCGGCATGGCCCCAGCATTTT. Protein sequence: CASSSKGAAWPQHF.

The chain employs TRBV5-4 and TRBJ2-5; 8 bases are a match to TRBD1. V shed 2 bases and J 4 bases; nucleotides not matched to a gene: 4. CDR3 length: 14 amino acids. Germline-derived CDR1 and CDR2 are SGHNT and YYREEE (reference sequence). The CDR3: CASSFQGAGETQYF. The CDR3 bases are TGTGCCAGCAGCTTTCAGGGGGCTGGAGAGACCCAGTACTTC. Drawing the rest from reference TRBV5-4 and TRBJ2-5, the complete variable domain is ETGVTQSPTHLIKTRGQQVTLRCSSQSGHNTVSWYQQALGQGPQFIFQYYREEENGRGNFPPRFSGLQFPNYSSELNVNALELDDSALYLCASSFQGAGETQYFGPGTRLLVL.

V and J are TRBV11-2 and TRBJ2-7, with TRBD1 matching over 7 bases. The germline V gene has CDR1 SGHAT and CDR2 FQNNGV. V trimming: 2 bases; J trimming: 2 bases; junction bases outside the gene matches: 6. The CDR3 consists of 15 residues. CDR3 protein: CASSLTQGSAYEQYF. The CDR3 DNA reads TGTGCCAGCAGCTTAACACAGGGGAGTGCCTACGAGCAGTACTTC.

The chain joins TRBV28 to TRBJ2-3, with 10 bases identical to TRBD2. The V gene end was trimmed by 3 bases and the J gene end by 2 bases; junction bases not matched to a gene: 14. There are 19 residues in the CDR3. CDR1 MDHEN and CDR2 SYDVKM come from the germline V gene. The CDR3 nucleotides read TGTGCCAGCAGTTTGGGTGCAAGAACTAGCGGGGCTCCCACAGATACGCAGTATTTT. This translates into CASSLGARTSGAPTDTQYF.

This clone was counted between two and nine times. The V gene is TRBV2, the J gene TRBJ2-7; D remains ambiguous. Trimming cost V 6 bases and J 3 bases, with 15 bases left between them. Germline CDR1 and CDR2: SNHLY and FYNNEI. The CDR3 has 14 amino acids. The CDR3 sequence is CASSPGPNNYEQYV. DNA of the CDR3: TGTGCCAGCAGCCCCGGACCGAATAACTACGAGCAGTACGTC.

CDR3 sequence (DNA): TGCGCCAGCAGCCAAGATCGGGACATTAACAATGAGCAGTTCTTC. Encoded protein: CASSQDRDINNEQFF. V gene TRBV4-3 combines with J gene TRBJ2-1; weak D call: TRBD1 (6 bases). Trimming took off 0 bases at V and 5 bases at J, with 11 bases between the two ends. The germline V gene encodes CDR1 LGHNA and CDR2 YSLEER. The CDR3 has 15 residues.

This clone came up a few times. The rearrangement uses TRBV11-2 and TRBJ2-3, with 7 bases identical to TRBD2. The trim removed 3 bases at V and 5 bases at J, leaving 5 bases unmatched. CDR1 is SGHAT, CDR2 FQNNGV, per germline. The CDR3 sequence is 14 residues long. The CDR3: CASSFWGGRDTQYF. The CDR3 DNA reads TGTGCCAGCAGCTTCTGGGGGGGGAGAGATACGCAGTATTTT.

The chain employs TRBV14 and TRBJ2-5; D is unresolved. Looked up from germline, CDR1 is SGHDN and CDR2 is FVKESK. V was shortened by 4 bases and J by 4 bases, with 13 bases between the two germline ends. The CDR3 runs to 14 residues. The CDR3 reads CASSPRALGETQYF. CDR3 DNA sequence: TGTGCCAGCAGCCCTCGGGCTTTAGGAGAGACCCAGTACTTC.

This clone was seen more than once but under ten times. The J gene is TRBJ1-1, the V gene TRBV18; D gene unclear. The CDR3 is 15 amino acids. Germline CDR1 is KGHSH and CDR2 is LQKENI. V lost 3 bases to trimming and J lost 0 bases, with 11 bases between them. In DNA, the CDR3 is TGTGCCAGCTCACCCCAGGCTAACATGAACACTGAAGCTTTCTTT. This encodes CASSPQANMNTEAFF. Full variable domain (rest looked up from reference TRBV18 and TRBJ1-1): NAGVMQNPRHLVRRRGQEARLRCSPMKGHSHVYWYRQLPEEGLKFMVYLQKENIIDESGMPKERFSAEFPKEGPSILRIQQVVRGDSAAYFCASSPQANMNTEAFFGQGTRLTVV.

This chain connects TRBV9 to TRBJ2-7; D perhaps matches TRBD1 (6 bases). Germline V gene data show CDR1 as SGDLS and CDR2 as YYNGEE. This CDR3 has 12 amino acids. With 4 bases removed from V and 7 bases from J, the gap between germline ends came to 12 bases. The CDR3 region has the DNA TGTGCCAGCAGCTCAGAGGGGGAAGAGCAGTACTTC. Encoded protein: CASSSEGEEQYF.

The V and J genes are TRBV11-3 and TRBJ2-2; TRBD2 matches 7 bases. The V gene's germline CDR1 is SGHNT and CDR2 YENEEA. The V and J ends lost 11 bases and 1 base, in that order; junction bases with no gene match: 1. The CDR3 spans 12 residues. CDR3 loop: CASGGNTGELFF. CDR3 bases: TGTGCCTCGGGGGGGAACACCGGGGAGCTGTTTTTT.